The 13 T cell receptor beta chains below all came from one sample that was sequenced in a study of T cells after yellow fever vaccination. TCRdb fed the 5' RACE reads into MiXCR, producing one record per CDR3 protein. The sample includes hundreds of thousands of distinct CDR3 sequences, about a fifth of them seen just once. Specimen: PBMCs, collected around 3 weeks after the first yellow fever vaccination. The receptors shown here come from a man between 18 and 35 years old who received the YFV17D yellow fever vaccine.

In this sample, this clonotype turned up many times. The V gene is TRBV3-1, the J gene TRBJ2-1; possibly TRBD2 for D (5 bases). The germline V gene encodes CDR1 LGHDT and CDR2 YNNKEL (reference sequence). The CDR3 contains 14 residues. Trimming stripped 4 bases from V and 6 bases from J, with 13 bases between. CDR3 DNA: TGTGCCAGCAGCCCGCCGGGAATTCTCAATGAGCAGTTCTTC. Amino acids: CASSPPGILNEQFF.

The chain couples TRBV2 to TRBJ1-2; D not resolved. Germline V CDR1 and CDR2: SNHLY, FYNNEI. The CDR3 length is 12 residues. V lost 5 bases, J lost 8 bases, and 12 bases lay in between. This chain's CDR3 is CASSRSGSGYTF. The CDR3 region has the DNA TGTGCCAGCAGTCGGTCGGGGAGCGGCTACACCTTC. The variable domain in full, completed from reference TRBV2 and TRBJ1-2, reads EPEVTQTPSHQVTQMGQEVILRCVPISNHLYFYWYRQILGQKVEFLVSFYNNEISEKSEIFDDQFSVERPDGSNFTLKIRSTKLEDSAMYFCASSRSGSGYTFGSGTRLTVV.

The chain couples TRBV5-1 to TRBJ2-5; the D gene is possibly TRBD2 (5 bases). Germline lookup yields CDR1 SGHRS and CDR2 YFSETQ. The CDR3 consists of 15 residues. The V gene lost 1 base and the J gene lost 2 bases, with 12 bases spanning the gap. The CDR3 region has the DNA TGCGCCAGCAGCTTGTCCCCTAGCTTACAAGAGACCCAGTACTTC. Translated: CASSLSPSLQETQYF.

The rearrangement uses TRBV4-3 and TRBJ1-5; D is ambiguous. The CDR3 is 16 amino acids. The germline V gene encodes CDR1 LGHNA and CDR2 YSLEER. V lost 0 bases and J 9 bases, leaving 18 bases between the germline ends. The CDR3 spells CASSQDIRQAAGPQHF. The CDR3 nucleotides read TGCGCCAGCAGCCAAGATATTCGCCAGGCCGCGGGGCCCCAGCATTTT.

The chain recombines TRBV28 with TRBJ2-2; unclear D gene. V dropped 5 bases and J dropped 4 bases, with 14 bases sitting between them. CDR3 length: 15 residues. Per germline, CDR1 MDHEN and CDR2 SYDVKM. The CDR3 nucleotides read TGTGCCAGCAGTCTCCGATTTCGACCCACCGGGGAGCTGTTTTTT. Amino acid sequence: CASSLRFRPTGELFF. Combining the CDR3 with reference TRBV28 and TRBJ2-2 gives the whole variable domain DVKVTQSSRYLVKRTGEKVFLECVQDMDHENMFWYRQDPGLGLRLIYFSYDVKMKEKGDIPEGYSVSREKKERFSLILESASTNQTSMYLCASSLRFRPTGELFFGEGSRLTVL.

This clonotype was observed a few times. The CDR3 DNA reads TGCGCCAGCTCTGAGACAACAGGGGTCTATGAAGCTTTCTTT. Protein product: CASSETTGVYEAFF. V and J are TRBV5-1 and TRBJ1-1; 7 bases fit TRBD1. Germline V CDR1 and CDR2: SGHRS, YFSETQ. The CDR3 totals 14 residues. Trimming removed 7 bases from V and 7 bases from J; junction bases left unmatched: 13.

There are a few counts of this clonotype. The CDR3 reads CASSQDQSYGYTF. The CDR3 region has the DNA TGTGCCAGCAGCCAAGATCAATCCTATGGCTACACCTTC. This chain links TRBV14 with TRBJ1-2; D unresolved. Germline V gene data show CDR1 as SGHDN and CDR2 as FVKESK. The CDR3 sequence is 13 residues long. Trimming cost V 0 bases and J 4 bases, with 6 bases left between them.

The chain links TRBV24-1 to TRBJ2-3; D gene unclear. The ends were cut back, 5 bases at V and 2 bases at J, with 4 bases in the middle. This CDR3 is 12 amino acids long. The germline gives CDR1 KGHDR, CDR2 SFDVKD. CDR3 nucleotide sequence: TGTGCCACCAGTGCTTTCACAGATACGCAGTATTTT. This encodes CATSAFTDTQYF.

This clonotype was detected only a few times. The rearrangement uses TRBV4-3 and TRBJ2-7; the D gene is possibly TRBD1 (5 bases). The CDR3 consists of 17 residues. Germline values: CDR1 LGHNA, CDR2 YSLEER. The germline V and J ends were trimmed by 0 bases and 3 bases, with 18 bases remaining between them. The CDR3 loop is CASSQDYAGLLLYEQYF. The CDR3 region has the DNA TGCGCCAGCAGCCAAGATTATGCAGGGCTACTGCTCTACGAGCAGTACTTC.

Only a few counts were recorded for this clonotype. The chain combines TRBV9 with TRBJ2-5; 7 nucleotides line up with TRBD1. Trimming took 4 bases from V and 2 from J; bases not matched to a gene: 5. The germline V gene encodes CDR1 SGDLS and CDR2 YYNGEE. The CDR3 runs 14 residues. The DNA for the CDR3 is TGTGCCAGCAGCACAAGGACAGGACAAGAGACCCAGTACTTC. Translating gives CASSTRTGQETQYF.

This chain links TRBV12-3 or TRBV12-4 with TRBJ2-1, with TRBD2 matching over 16 bases. V shed 6 bases, J shed 9 bases, and the junction held 11 bases outside the gene matches. This CDR3 is 17 amino acids long. CDR3 nucleotide sequence: TGTGCCAGCAGCGGCTCGGGACTAGCGGGGGGGCGGGTTGAGCAGTTCTTC. Its protein product is CASSGSGLAGGRVEQFF.

This clonotype was seen more than once but under ten times. The CDR3 DNA is TGCAGTGCTAGAGCTGTCGGCGTTAGCTCCTACAATGAGCAGTTCTTC. The encoded protein is CSARAVGVSSYNEQFF. The chain carries TRBV20-1 and TRBJ2-1; D uncertain. V shed 1 base and J shed 0 bases, with 13 bases lying between them. Germline V gene lookup returns CDR1 DFQATT and CDR2 SNEGSKA (reference sequence). CDR3 length equals 16 residues.

The CDR3 region has the DNA TGTGCCACCAGCAGAGACCCAGATCCCACAGATACGCAGTATTTT. Translation gives CATSRDPDPTDTQYF. The chain is built from TRBV15 and TRBJ2-3; D call uncertain. The germline V gene has CDR1 LNHNV and CDR2 YYDKDF (reference sequence). The CDR3 has 15 amino acids. Trimming stripped 0 bases from V and 2 bases from J, with 9 bases between.